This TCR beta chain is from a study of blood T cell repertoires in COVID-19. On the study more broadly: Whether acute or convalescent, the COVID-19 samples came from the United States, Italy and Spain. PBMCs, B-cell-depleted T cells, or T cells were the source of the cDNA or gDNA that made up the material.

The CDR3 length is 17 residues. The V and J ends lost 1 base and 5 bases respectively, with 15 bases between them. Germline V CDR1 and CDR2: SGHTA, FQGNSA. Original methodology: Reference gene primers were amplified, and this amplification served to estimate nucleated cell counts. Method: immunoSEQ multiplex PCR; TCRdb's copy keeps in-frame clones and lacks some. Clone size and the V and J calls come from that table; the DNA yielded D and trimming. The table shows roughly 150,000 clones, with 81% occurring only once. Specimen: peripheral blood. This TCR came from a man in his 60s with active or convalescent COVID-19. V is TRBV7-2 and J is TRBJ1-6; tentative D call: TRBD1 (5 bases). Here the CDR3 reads CASSLDFGGRNNSPLHF. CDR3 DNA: TGTGCCAGCAGCTTAGATTTCGGGGGTCGGAATAATTCACCCCTCCACTTT.